This TCR beta chain emerged from a study of blood T cell repertoires in COVID-19. Across the whole study: The study drew acute and convalescent COVID-19 samples from the United States, Italy and Spain.

Enrolled through a virtual design, the participants were between roughly 18 and 95 years of age and came from 24 US areas. The CDR3 is made up of 15 amino acids. J lost 4 bases, V lost 0 bases, and 2 bases had no gene match. The V gene's germline CDR1 is SGHKS and CDR2 YYEKEE (reference sequence). Assay used: immunoSEQ multiplex PCR; TCRdb lists only in-frame clones, some missing. This sample has about 220,000 clones, with about 85% found just once. This TCR was sampled from a woman younger than 45 who had recovered from COVID-19. V gene TRBV5-5 combines with J gene TRBJ2-2, with 8 bases aligning to TRBD2. The sequencing input was PBMCs or T cells enriched from blood (not recorded which). CDR3 sequence (DNA): TGTGCCAGCAGCTTGGCGGGGGGGAGCACCGGGGAGCTGTTTTTT. Translation: CASSLAGGSTGELFF.